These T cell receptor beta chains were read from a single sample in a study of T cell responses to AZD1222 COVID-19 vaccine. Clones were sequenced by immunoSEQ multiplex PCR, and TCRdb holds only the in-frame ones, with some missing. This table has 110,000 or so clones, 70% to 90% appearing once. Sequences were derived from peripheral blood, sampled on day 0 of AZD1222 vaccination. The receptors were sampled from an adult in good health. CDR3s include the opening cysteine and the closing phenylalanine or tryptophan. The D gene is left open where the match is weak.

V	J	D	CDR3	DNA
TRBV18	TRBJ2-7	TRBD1	CASSHPGQGVAYEQYF	TGTGCCAGCTCACACCCGGGACAGGGGGTGGCTTACGAGCAGTACTTC
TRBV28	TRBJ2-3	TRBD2	CAIGGGRMYF	TGTGCCATCGGGGGGGGCCGTATGTATTTT
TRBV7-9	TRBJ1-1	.	CASSPGVGYTEAFF	TGTGCCAGCAGCCCCGGGGTGGGATACACTGAAGCTTTCTTT
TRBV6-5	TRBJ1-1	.	CASSYSLRGGTEAFF	TGTGCCAGCAGTTACTCCCTCAGGGGTGGGACTGAAGCTTTCTTT
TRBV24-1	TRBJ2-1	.	CATSDSLYNEQFF	TGTGCCACCAGTGATTCGCTATACAATGAGCAGTTCTTC
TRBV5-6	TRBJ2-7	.	CASSLYVVGHLSYEQYF	TGTGCCAGCAGCTTATACGTAGTAGGTCACCTATCCTACGAGCAGTACTTC
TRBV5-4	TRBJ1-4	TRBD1	CASSSGQGYEKLFF	TGTGCCAGCAGCTCGGGACAGGGTTATGAAAAACTGTTTTTT
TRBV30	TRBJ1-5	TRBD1	CAWSVQGDQPQHF	TGTGCCTGGAGTGTACAGGGGGATCAGCCCCAGCATTTT
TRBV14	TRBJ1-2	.	CASSQKTATSNYGYTF	TGTGCCAGCAGCCAGAAAACAGCCACTTCAAACTATGGCTACACCTTC
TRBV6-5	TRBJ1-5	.	CASSPGRINQPQHF	TGTGCCAGCAGCCCGGGACGGATCAATCAGCCCCAGCATTTT
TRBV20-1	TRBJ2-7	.	CSATLYYEQYF	TGCAGTGCTACCCTGTACTACGAGCAGTACTTC
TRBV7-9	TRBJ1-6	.	CASSLASDSPLHF	TGTGCCAGCAGCTTAGCTTCGGATTCACCCCTCCACTTT
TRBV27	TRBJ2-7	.	CASSLGSTLLYEQYF	TGTGCCAGCAGTTTAGGAAGTACCCTACTCTACGAGCAGTACTTC
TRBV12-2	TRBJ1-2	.	CASRLDTNYGYTF	TGTGCAAGTCGCTTGGACACTAACTATGGCTACACCTTC
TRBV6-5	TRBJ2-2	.	CASRLDTNTGELFF	TGTGCCAGCAGATTGGACACGAACACCGGGGAGCTGTTTTTT
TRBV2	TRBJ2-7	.	CASSGGGSNEQYF	TGTGCCAGCAGTGGAGGGGGATCCAACGAGCAGTACTTC
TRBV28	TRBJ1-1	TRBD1	CASIEGGEYHTEAFF	TGTGCCAGCATCGAAGGGGGCGAATATCACACTGAAGCTTTCTTT
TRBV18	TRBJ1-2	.	CASSPREGPYGYTF	TGTGCCAGCTCCCCTCGTGAGGGGCCCTATGGCTACACCTTC
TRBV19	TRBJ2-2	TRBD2	CASSMGLAGGSMTGELFF	TGTGCCAGTAGTATGGGACTAGCGGGGGGCTCGATGACCGGGGAGCTGTTTTTT
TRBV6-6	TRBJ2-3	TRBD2	CATFRTSGTDTQYF	TGTGCCACCTTTCGGACTAGCGGGACAGATACGCAGTATTTT
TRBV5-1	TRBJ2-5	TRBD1	CASSSPVPGQGKETQYF	TGCGCCAGCAGCTCCCCCGTCCCGGGACAGGGAAAAGAGACCCAGTACTTC
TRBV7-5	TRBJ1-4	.	CDVGRGLTNEKLFF	TGTGACGTGGGCAGGGGGCTAACTAATGAAAAACTGTTTTTT